This T cell receptor beta chain was recorded in a study of shared clonotypes between healthy human individuals. The length of the CDR3 is 15 residues. The V and J ends lost 0 bases and 2 bases, in that order; junction bases with no gene match: 4. Per germline, CDR1 SGDLS and CDR2 YYNGEE. This clone appeared once. Sequencing used immunoSEQ multiplex PCR; TCRdb keeps in-frame clones, though not all of them. This table has about 510,000 clones, approximately 79% appearing once. The receptor was isolated from a woman in her thirties or forties in good health. Some clones in this sample may be carry-over from other donors' samples. This sequence joins TRBV9 and TRBJ2-5; TRBD1 aligns across 7 bases. The specimen was PBMCs. DNA for the CDR3: TGTGCCAGCAGCGTAGAGGGGGCCCGACAAGAGACCCAGTACTTC. This gives the protein CASSVEGARQETQYF. Full variable domain (missing parts from reference TRBV9 and TRBJ2-5): DSGVTQTPKHLITATGQRVTLRCSPRSGDLSVYWYQQSLDQGLQFLIQYYNGEERAKGNILERFSAQQFPDLHSELNLSSLELGDSALYFCASSVEGARQETQYFGPGTRLLVL.